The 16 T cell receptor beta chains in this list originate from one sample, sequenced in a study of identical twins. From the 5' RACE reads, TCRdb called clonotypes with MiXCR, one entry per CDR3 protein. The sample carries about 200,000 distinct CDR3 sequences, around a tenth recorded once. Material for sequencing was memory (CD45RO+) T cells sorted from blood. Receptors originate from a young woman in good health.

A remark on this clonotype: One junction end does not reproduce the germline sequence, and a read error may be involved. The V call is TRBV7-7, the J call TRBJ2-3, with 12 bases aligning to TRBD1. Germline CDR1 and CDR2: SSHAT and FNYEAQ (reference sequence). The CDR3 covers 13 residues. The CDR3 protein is CASSRGGDRGQYF. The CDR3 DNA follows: TGTGCTAGCAGCCGAGGGGGGGACAGGGGGCAATATTTT.

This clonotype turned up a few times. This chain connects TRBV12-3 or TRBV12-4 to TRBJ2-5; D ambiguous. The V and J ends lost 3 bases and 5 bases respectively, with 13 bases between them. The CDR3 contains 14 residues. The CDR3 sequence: CASSLKNPRETQYF. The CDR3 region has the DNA TGTGCCAGCAGTTTGAAAAACCCTCGGGAGACCCAGTACTTC.

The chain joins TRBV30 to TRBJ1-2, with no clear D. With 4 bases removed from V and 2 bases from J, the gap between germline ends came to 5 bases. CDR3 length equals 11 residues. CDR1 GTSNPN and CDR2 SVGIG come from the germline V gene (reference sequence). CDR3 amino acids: CAWTLNYGYTF. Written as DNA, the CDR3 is TGTGCCTGGACTCTGAACTATGGCTACACCTTC. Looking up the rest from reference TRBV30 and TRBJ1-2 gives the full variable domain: SQTIHQWPATLVQPVGSPLSLECTVEGTSNPNLYWYRQAAGRGLQLLFYSVGIGQISSEVPQNLSASRPQDRQFILSSKKLLLSDSGFYLCAWTLNYGYTFGSGTRLTVV.

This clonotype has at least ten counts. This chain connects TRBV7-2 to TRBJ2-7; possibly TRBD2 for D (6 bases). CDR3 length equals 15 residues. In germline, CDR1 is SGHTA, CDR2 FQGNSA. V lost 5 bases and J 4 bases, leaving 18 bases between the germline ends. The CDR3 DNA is TGTGCCAGCAGCAGTTCCGGGACTGGGTATTACGAGCAGTACTTC. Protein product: CASSSSGTGYYEQYF.

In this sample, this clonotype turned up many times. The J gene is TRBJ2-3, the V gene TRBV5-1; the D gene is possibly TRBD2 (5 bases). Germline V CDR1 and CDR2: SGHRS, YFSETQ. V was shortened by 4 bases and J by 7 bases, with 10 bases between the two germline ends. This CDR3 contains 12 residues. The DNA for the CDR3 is TGCGCCAGCAGCCCGGACTCTAATACGCAGTATTTT. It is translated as CASSPDSNTQYF.

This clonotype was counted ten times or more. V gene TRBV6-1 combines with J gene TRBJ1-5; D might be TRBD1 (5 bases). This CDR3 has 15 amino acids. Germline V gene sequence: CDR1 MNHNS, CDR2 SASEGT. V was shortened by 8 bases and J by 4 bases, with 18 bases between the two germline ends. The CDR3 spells CASAYRREGNQPQHF. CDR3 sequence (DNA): TGTGCCAGCGCCTACAGGAGAGAGGGAAATCAGCCCCAGCATTTT.

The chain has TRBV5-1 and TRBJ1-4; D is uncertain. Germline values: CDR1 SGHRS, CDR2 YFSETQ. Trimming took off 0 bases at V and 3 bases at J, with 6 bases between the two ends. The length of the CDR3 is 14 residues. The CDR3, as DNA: TGCGCCAGCAGCTTGGGTAGTGCTAATGAAAAACTGTTTTTT. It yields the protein CASSLGSANEKLFF.

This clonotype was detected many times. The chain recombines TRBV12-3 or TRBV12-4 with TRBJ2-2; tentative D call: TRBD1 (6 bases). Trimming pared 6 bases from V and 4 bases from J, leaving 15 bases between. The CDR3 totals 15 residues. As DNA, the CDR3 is TGTGCCAGCAGACCGCAGGGGTCGTCCACCGGGGAGCTGTTTTTT. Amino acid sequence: CASRPQGSSTGELFF.

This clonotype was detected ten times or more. In nucleotides, the CDR3 is TGTGCCAGCTCCCGGACTAGCTCCTACGAGCAGTACTTC. Translating gives CASSRTSSYEQYF. The chain combines TRBV7-9 with TRBJ2-7; 7 positions match TRBD2. The J segment lost 0 bases and the V segment lost 8 bases, leaving 4 bases of the junction unmatched. CDR3 length: 13 residues. Per the germline V gene, CDR1 is SEHNR and CDR2 is FQNEAQ (reference sequence).

The CDR3 DNA reads as TGCAGTGCTAGTACTAGGGGGTTCACAGATACGCAGTATTTT. It is translated as CSASTRGFTDTQYF. The rearrangement joins TRBV20-1 to TRBJ2-3; D might be TRBD1 (6 bases). This CDR3 comprises 14 residues. Trimming removed 3 bases from V and 2 bases from J, with 12 bases in between. Germline V lookup: CDR1 DFQATT, CDR2 SNEGSKA (reference sequence).

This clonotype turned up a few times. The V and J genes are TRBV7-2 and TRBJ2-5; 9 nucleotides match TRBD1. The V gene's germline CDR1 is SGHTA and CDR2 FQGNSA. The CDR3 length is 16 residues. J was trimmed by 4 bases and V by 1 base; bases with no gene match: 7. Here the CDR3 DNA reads TGTGCCAGCAGCTTAGGGGGACAGGGATACCGAGAGACCCAGTACTTC. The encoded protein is CASSLGGQGYRETQYF.

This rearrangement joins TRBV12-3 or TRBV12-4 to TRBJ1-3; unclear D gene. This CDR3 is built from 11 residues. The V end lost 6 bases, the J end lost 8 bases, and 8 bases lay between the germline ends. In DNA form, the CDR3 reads TGTGCCAGCAGATCCCGTGACACCATATATTTT. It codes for CASRSRDTIYF.

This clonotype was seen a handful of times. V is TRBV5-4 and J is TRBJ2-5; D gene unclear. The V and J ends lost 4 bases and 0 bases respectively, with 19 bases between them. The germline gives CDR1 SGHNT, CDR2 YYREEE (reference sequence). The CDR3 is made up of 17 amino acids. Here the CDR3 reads CASSDTVFHGNQETQYF. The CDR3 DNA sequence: TGTGCCAGCAGCGATACCGTTTTTCATGGGAACCAAGAGACCCAGTACTTC.

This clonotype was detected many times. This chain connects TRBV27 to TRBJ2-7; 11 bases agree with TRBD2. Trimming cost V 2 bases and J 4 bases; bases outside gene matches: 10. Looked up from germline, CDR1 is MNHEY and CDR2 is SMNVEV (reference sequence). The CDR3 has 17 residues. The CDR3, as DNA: TGTGCCAGCAGTTTACCTCCCGGGACTAGCGGCCAGTACGAGCAGTACTTC. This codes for CASSLPPGTSGQYEQYF.

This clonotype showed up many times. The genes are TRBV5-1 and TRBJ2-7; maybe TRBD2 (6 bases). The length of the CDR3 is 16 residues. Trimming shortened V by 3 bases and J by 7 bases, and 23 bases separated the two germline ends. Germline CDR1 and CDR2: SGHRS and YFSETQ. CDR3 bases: TGCGCCAGCAGCTGGGGTCCCGGGAGACTACGCGGGGAGCAGTACTTC. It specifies CASSWGPGRLRGEQYF.

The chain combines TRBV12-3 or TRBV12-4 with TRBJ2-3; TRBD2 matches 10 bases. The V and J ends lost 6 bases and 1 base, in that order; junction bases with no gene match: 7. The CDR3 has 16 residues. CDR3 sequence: CASSRSGRLGTDTQYF. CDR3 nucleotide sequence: TGTGCCAGCAGCCGTAGCGGGAGGCTTGGCACAGATACGCAGTATTTT.